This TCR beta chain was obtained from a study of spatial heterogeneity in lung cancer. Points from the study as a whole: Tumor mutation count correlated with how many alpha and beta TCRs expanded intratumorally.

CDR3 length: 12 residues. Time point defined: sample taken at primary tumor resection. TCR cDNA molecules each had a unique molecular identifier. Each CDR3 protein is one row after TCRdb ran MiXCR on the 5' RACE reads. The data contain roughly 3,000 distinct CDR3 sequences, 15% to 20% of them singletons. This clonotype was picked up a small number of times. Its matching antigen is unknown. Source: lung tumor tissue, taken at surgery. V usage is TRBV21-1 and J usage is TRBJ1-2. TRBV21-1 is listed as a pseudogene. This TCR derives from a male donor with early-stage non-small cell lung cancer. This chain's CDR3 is CASRPDKYGYTF. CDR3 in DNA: TGTGCCAGCAGACCAGACAAGTATGGCTACACCTTC.